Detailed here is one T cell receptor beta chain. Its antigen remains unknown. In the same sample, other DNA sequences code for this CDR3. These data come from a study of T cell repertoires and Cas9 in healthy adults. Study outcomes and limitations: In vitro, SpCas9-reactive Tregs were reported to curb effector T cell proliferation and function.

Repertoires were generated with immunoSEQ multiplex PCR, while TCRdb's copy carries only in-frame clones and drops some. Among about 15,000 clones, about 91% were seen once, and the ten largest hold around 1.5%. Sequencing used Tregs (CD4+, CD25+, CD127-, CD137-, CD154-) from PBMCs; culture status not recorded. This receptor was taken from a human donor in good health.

The CDR3 sequence: CASSVAEPGLATSYNEQFF. The DNA for the CDR3 is TGTGCCAGCAGCGTAGCCGAGCCGGGACTAGCGACGTCCTACAATGAGCAGTTCTTC. The genes are TRBV9 and TRBJ2-1; 10 bases agree with TRBD2. The CDR3 length is 19 residues. CDR1 SGDLS and CDR2 YYNGEE come from the germline V gene. The V segment lost 0 bases and the J segment 1 base; nucleotides outside the gene matches: 10.